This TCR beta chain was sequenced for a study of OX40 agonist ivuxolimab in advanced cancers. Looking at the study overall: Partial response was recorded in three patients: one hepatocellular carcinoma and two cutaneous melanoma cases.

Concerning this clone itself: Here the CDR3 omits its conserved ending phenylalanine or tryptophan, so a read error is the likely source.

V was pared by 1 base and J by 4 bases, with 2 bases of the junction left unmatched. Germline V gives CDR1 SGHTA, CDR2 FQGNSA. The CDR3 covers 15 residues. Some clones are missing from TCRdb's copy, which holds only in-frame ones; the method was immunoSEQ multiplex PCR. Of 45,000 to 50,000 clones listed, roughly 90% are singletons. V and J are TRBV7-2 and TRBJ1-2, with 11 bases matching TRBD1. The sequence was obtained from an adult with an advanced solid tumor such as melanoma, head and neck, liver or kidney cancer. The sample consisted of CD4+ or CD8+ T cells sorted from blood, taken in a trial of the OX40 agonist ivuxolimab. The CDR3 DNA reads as TGTGCCAGCAGCTTAGGGGACAGGGGGTTCTATGGCTACACCCTC. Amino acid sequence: CASSLGDRGFYGYTL.